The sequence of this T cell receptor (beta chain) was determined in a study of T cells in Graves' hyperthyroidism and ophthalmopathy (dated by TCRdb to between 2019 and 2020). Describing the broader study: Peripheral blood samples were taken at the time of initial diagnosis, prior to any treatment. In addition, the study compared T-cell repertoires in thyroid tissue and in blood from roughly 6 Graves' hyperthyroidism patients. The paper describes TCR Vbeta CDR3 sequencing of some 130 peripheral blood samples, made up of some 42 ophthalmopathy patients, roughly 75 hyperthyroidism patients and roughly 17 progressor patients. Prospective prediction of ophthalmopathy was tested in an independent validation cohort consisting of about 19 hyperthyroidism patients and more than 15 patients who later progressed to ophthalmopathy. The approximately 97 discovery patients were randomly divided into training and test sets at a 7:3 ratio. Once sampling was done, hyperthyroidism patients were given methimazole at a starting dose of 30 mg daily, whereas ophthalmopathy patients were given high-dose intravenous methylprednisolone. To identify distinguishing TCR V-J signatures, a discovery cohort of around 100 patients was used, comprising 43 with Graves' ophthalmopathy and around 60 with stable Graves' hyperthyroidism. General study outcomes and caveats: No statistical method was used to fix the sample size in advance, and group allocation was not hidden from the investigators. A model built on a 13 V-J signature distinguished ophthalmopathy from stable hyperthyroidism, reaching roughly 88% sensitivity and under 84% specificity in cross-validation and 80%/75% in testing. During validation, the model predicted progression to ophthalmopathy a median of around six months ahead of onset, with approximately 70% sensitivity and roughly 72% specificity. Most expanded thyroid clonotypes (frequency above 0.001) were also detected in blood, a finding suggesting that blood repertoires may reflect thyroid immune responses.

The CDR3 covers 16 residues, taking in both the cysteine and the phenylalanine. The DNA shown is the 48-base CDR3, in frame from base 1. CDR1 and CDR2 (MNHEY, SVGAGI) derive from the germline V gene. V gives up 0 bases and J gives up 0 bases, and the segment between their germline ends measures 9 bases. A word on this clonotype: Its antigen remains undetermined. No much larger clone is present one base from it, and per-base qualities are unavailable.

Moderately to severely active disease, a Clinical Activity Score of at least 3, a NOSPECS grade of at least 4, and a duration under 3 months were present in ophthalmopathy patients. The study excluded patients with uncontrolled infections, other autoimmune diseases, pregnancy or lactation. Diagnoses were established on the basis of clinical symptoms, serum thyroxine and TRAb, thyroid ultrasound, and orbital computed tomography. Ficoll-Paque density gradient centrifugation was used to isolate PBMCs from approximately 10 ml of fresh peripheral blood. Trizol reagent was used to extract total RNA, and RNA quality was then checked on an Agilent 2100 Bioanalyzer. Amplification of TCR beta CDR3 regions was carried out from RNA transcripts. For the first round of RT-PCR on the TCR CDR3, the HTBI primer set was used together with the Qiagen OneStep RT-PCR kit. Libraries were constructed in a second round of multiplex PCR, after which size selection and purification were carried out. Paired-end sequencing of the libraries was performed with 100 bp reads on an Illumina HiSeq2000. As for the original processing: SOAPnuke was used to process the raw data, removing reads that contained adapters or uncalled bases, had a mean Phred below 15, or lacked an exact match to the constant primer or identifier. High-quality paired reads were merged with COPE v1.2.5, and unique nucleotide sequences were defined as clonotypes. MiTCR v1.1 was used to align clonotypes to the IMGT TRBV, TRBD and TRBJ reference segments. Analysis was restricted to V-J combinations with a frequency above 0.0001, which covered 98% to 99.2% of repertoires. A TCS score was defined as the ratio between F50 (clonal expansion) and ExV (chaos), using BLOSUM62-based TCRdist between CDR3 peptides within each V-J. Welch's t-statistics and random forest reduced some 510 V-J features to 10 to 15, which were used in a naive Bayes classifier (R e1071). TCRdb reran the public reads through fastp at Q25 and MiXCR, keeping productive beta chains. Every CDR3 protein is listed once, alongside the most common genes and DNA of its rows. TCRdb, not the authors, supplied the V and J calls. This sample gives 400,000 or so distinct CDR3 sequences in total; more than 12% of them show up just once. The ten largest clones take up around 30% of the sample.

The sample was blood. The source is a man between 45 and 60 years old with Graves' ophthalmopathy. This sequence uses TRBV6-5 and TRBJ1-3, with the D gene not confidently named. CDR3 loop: CASSYSADLSGNTIYF. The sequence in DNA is TGTGCCAGCAGTTACTCTGCCGACCTCTCTGGAAACACCATATATTTT.